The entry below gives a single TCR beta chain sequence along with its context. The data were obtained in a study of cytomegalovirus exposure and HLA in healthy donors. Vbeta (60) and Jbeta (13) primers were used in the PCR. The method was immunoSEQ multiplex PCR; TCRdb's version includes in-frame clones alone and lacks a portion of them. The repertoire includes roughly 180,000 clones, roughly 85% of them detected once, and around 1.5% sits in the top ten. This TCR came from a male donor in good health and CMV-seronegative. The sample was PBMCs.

Here the CDR3 reads CACRRRDRGSDEQYF. CDR3 nucleotides: TGTGCCTGCCGAAGAAGGGACAGGGGGTCTGACGAGCAGTACTTC. The chain combines TRBV30 with TRBJ2-7; 11 nucleotides align to TRBD1. V was pared by 6 bases and J by 5 bases, with 12 bases of the junction left unmatched. From germline, CDR1 is GTSNPN and CDR2 SVGIG (reference sequence). There are 15 residues in the CDR3.